This entry features one TCR beta chain sequence. The Seattle patients joined while their infection was active and were tracked longitudinally afterward. This sample stems from a study of blood T cell repertoires in COVID-19. The ends lost 3 bases at V and 8 bases at J; junction bases unmatched: 12. Germline V gene sequence: CDR1 LNHDA, CDR2 SQIVND (reference sequence). The CDR3 runs 16 residues. Authors' methods: Researchers report that nucleated cell counts were estimated from reference gene primer amplification. The protocol was immunoSEQ multiplex PCR, while the TCRdb copy is restricted to in-frame clones and leaves out a portion. Clonal size and the V and J genes are those of that table, whereas D and trimming came from the DNA. This sample has about 250,000 clones, with around 88% found just once.

The origin of this receptor is a woman aged 25 to 39 with COVID-19, enrolled during active disease. Sequenced sample: peripheral blood. The rearrangement uses TRBV19 and TRBJ2-1, with 8 bases aligning to TRBD1. In DNA, the CDR3 is TGTGCCAGTAGTATGGCCGGGACAGGTTTGGGGGATGAGCAGTTCTTC. It yields the protein CASSMAGTGLGDEQFF.